This is a list of T cell receptor beta chains from one sample in a study of blood T cell repertoires in COVID-19. The protocol was immunoSEQ multiplex PCR, while the TCRdb copy is restricted to in-frame clones and leaves out a portion. Here the sample spans around 100,000 clones, around 85% being singletons. The sequenced sample was peripheral blood. The receptors derive from a woman in her sixties or seventies with COVID-19, enrolled during active disease. CDR3s include the opening cysteine and the closing phenylalanine or tryptophan. Each record gives: V gene, J gene, clone size, D gene, CDR3 protein, CDR3 DNA. D genes are given only for firm matches. Some rows mark clone size as missing; the rest say once, few, many or name a class of expanded clone.

V: TRBV2; J: TRBJ2-1; size: NA; D: TRBD1; CDR3: CASSGQTGGSYNEQFF; DNA: TGTGCCAGCAGTGGCCAGACAGGGGGTTCCTACAATGAGCAGTTCTTC
V: TRBV4-1; J: TRBJ2-2; size: NA; D: TRBD2; CDR3: CASSPTSEDGELFF; DNA: TGCGCCAGCAGCCCTACTAGCGAGGACGGGGAGCTGTTTTTT
V: TRBV5-1; J: TRBJ1-2; size: NA; D: TRBD1; CDR3: CASSFWGQGGGYTF; DNA: TGCGCCAGCAGCTTCTGGGGACAGGGCGGTGGCTACACCTTC
V: TRBV6-5; J: TRBJ1-4; size: NA; D: NA; CDR3: CASSPGRAAGEKLFF; DNA: TGTGCCAGCAGTCCCGGGCGAGCCGCGGGTGAAAAACTGTTTTTT
V: TRBV2; J: TRBJ2-7; size: NA; D: NA; CDR3: CASLWGRGEQYF; DNA: TGTGCCAGCCTGTGGGGGCGCGGCGAGCAGTACTTC
V: TRBV21-1; J: TRBJ1-3; size: NA; D: NA; CDR3: CASSKLQGDSGNTIYF; DNA: TGTGCCAGCAGCAAGTTACAGGGGGACTCTGGAAACACCATATATTTT
V: TRBV10-3; J: TRBJ1-1; size: NA; D: NA; CDR3: CAITFGGVTEAFF; DNA: TGTGCCATCACCTTCGGAGGGGTTACTGAAGCTTTCTTT
V: TRBV2; J: TRBJ1-5; size: NA; D: NA; CDR3: CASHRLSNQPQHF; DNA: TGTGCCAGCCACAGGCTTAGCAATCAGCCCCAGCATTTT
V: TRBV5-1; J: TRBJ1-1; size: NA; D: NA; CDR3: CASKVQGNEAFF; DNA: TGCGCCAGCAAAGTACAGGGAAATGAAGCTTTCTTT
V: TRBV5-1; J: TRBJ2-7; size: once; D: NA; CDR3: CASSLGGYEQYF; DNA: TGCGCCAGCAGCTTGGGAGGGTACGAGCAGTACTTC
V: TRBV19; J: TRBJ2-1; size: NA; D: NA; CDR3: CASSTRLEVYEQFF; DNA: TGTGCCAGTAGTACAAGACTAGAGGTCTATGAGCAGTTCTTC
V: TRBV7-9; J: TRBJ2-3; size: NA; D: TRBD2; CDR3: CASSLFLGGKLADTQYF; DNA: TGTGCCAGCAGCTTGTTCCTCGGGGGGAAGTTAGCAGATACGCAGTATTTT
V: TRBV3-1/TRBV3-2; J: TRBJ1-4; size: NA; D: NA; CDR3: CASSPTREGGGEKLFF; DNA: TGTGCCAGCAGCCCGACGAGAGAGGGAGGGGGGGAAAAACTGTTTTTT
V: TRBV25-1; J: TRBJ1-2; size: many; D: NA; CDR3: CASSDGGLNYGYTF; DNA: TGTGCCAGCAGTGATGGGGGACTCAACTATGGCTACACCTTC
V: TRBV6-5; J: TRBJ1-5; size: NA; D: NA; CDR3: CASITPNHSNQPQHF; DNA: TGTGCCAGCATTACACCGAATCATAGCAATCAGCCCCAGCATTTT
V: TRBV5-1; J: TRBJ1-2; size: NA; D: TRBD1; CDR3: CASYGTGVYGYTF; DNA: TGCGCCAGCTATGGGACAGGGGTATATGGCTACACCTTC
V: TRBV5-1; J: TRBJ2-1; size: NA; D: TRBD2; CDR3: CASSLSLAGGHSYNEQFF; DNA: TGCGCCAGCAGCTTATCGTTAGCGGGGGGGCACTCCTACAATGAGCAGTTCTTC
V: TRBV19; J: TRBJ2-7; size: NA; D: NA; CDR3: CASSMPGYYEQYF; DNA: TGTGCCAGTAGTATGCCAGGCTACTACGAGCAGTACTTC
V: TRBV5-1; J: TRBJ2-3; size: once; D: TRBD2; CDR3: CASSSERGGRDTQYF; DNA: TGCGCCAGCAGCAGTGAGCGGGGGGGCAGAGATACGCAGTATTTT
V: TRBV6-4; J: TRBJ1-1; size: NA; D: NA; CDR3: CASSDSTVPGGTEAFF; DNA: TGTGCCAGCAGTGACTCGACAGTCCCCGGTGGCACTGAAGCTTTCTTT
V: TRBV11-2; J: TRBJ2-2; size: NA; D: NA; CDR3: CASSSGGQNTGELFF; DNA: TGTGCCAGCAGCTCCGGTGGACAGAACACCGGGGAGCTGTTTTTT
V: TRBV20-1; J: TRBJ2-5; size: NA; D: NA; CDR3: CSVSQFGVGETQYF; DNA: TGCAGTGTTAGTCAATTCGGGGTGGGTGAGACCCAGTACTTC
V: TRBV6-2/TRBV6-3; J: TRBJ2-7; size: NA; D: NA; CDR3: CASSYLRQTYEQYF; DNA: TGTGCCAGCAGTTACCTTCGACAAACCTACGAGCAGTACTTC
V: TRBV5-1; J: TRBJ1-1; size: NA; D: NA; CDR3: CASSPGGVGTEAFF; DNA: TGCGCCAGCAGCCCCGGGGGGGTTGGCACTGAAGCTTTCTTT
V: TRBV2; J: TRBJ1-5; size: few; D: NA; CDR3: CASSERQAISFAQHF; DNA: TGTGCCAGCAGTGAAAGGCAGGCAATCAGTTTTGCCCAGCATTTT